This T cell receptor (beta chain) is drawn from a study of cytomegalovirus exposure and HLA in healthy donors. Study background: Earlier findings included about 120 million unique TCR beta sequences obtained from 150 million to 200 million T cells. Study findings and constraints: The authors later found HLA-associated TCR beta chains more clonally expanded than equally common others. In vitro work confirmed that three CMV-associated chains recognize CMV antigens.

In its sample, this clone was seen a few times. Its antigen is as yet unknown. Researchers ran the PCR with 60 Vbeta and 13 Jbeta primers. Some clones are missing from TCRdb's copy, which holds only in-frame ones; the method was immunoSEQ multiplex PCR. The sample includes about 100,000 clones, 85% to 90% of them seen just once. Germline-derived CDR1 and CDR2 are LNHDA and SQIVND (reference sequence). This CDR3 is built from 13 residues. J was trimmed by 6 bases and V by 6 bases; bases with no gene match: 4. The sequencing sample was made of PBMCs. The rearrangement uses TRBV19 and TRBJ2-7, with 11 bases aligning to TRBD1. The sequence derives from a man aged 25 to 45 in good health and CMV-seronegative. Here the CDR3 reads CASRHGTGGEQYF. The CDR3 DNA is TGTGCCAGTAGGCACGGGACAGGGGGCGAGCAGTACTTC. The whole variable domain, remainder taken from reference TRBV19 and TRBJ2-7, is DGGITQSPKYLFRKEGQNVTLSCEQNLNHDAMYWYRQDPGQGLRLIYYSQIVNDFQKGDIAEGYSVSREKKESFPLTVTSAQKNPTAFYLCASRHGTGGEQYFGPGTRLTVT.